This T cell receptor (beta chain) was captured in a study of post-analysis software for immune sequencing data. Study at large: The disease courses spanned relapsing-remitting, secondary progressive and progressive-relapsing forms of multiple sclerosis. Study conclusions and caveats: The authors found that F measure strongly co-clustered same-batch samples. Five or six TRBV segments were more frequent in patients than controls; TRBV5-6, TRBV5-1 and TRBV20-1 belonged to this group. Compared with controls, patients showed significantly lower normalized Chao1 diversity.

TCR beta cDNA libraries had unique molecular identifiers. There were 1 to 10 million T cells, and around 460,000 cDNA molecules came from them. One entry per CDR3 protein, called by TCRdb with MiXCR from the PCR reads. Seen here are fewer than 700,000 distinct CDR3 sequences, about 44% observed once, and the top ten hold more than 1.5%. CDR1 and CDR2 (germline): MNHEY, SVGAGI. V was cut by 1 base and J by 2 bases, with 8 bases left in between. CDR3 length: 14 amino acids. Concerning this clonotype itself: Antigen specificity is unknown.

The receptor was isolated from a girl between 10 and 17 years old with multiple sclerosis. The sample consisted of blood. This sequence joins TRBV6-5 and TRBJ2-5; TRBD1 might be the D (5 bases). Here the CDR3 DNA reads TGTGCCAGCAGTTACTGGAGACAGCAAGAGACCCAGTACTTC. This codes for CASSYWRQQETQYF.